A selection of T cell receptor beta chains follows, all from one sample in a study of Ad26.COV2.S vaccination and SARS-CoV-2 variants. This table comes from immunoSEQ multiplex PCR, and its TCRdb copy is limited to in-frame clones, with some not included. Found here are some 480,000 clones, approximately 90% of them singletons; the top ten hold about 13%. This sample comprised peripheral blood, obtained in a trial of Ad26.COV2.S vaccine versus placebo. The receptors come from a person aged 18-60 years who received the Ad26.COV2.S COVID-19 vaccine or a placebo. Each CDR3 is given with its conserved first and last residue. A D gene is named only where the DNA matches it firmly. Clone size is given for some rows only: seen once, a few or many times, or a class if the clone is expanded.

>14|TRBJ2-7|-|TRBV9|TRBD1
TGTGCCAGCAGCGTAGTGGGACAGGGGGGCGAGCAGTACTTC
CASSVVGQGGEQYF
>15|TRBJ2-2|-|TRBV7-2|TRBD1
TGTGCCAGCAGCTTCAACAGGGGTCCCACCGGGGAGCTGTTTTTT
CASSFNRGPTGELFF
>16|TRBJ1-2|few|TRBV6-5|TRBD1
TGTGCCAGCAGTTACTCGATGGGACAGGGGCTTCGGGGCTACACCTTC
CASSYSMGQGLRGYTF
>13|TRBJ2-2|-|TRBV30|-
TGTGCCTGGAGTGTCCTGATAGCCGGGGAGCTGTTTTTT
CAWSVLIAGELFF
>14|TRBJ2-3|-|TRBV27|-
TGTGCCAGCAGTTTATGGCCCGAGGACTATACGCAGTATTTT
CASSLWPEDYTQYF
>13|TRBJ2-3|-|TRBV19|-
TGTGCCAGTAGTCCCACGGACTTCGATACGCAGTATTTT
CASSPTDFDTQYF
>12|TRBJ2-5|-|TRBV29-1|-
TGCAGCGTCTCACAGGGTGGGGAGACCCAGTACTTC
CSVSQGGETQYF
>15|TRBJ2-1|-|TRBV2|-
TGTGCCAGCAAACTCGGGATAACCTCCTACAATGAGCAGTTCTTC
CASKLGITSYNEQFF
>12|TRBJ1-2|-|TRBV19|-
TGTGCCAGTAGTATAGAAGGGTATGGCTACACCTTC
CASSIEGYGYTF
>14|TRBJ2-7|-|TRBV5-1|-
TGCGCCAGCGGGACCGGGATACAGTCTCACGAGCAGTACTTC
CASGTGIQSHEQYF
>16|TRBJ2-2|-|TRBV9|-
TGTGCCAGCAGCGTAGGGATATCGGGGTTCACCGGGGAGCTGTTTTTT
CASSVGISGFTGELFF
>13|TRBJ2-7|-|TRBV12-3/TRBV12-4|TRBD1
TGTGCCAGCAGATGGACAGGCCACTACGAGCAGTACTTC
CASRWTGHYEQYF
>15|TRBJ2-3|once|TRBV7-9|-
TGTGCCAGCACCCGAGGGGTATCTAGCACAGATACGCAGTATTTT
CASTRGVSSTDTQYF
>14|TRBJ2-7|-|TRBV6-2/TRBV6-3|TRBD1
TGTGCCAGCAGCCGGGACAGGGCGGTCTACGAGCAGTACTTC
CASSRDRAVYEQYF